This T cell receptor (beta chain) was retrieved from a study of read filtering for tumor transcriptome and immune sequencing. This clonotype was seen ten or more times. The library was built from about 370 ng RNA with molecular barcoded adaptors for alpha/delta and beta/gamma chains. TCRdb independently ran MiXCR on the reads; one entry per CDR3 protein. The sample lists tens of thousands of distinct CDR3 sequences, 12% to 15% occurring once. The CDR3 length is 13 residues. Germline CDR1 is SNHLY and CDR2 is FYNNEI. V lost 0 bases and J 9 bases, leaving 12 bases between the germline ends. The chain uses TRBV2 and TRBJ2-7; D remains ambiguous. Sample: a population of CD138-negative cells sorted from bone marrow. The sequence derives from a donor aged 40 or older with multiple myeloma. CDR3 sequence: CASSEALRTRQYF. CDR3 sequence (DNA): TGTGCCAGCAGTGAAGCGCTGAGAACAAGGCAGTACTTC.